This T cell receptor beta chain was identified during a study of early T cells in non-severe SARS-CoV-2 infection. The wider study: Sequencing used unsorted whole-blood bulk RNA, so chains lack pairing.

The CDR3 covers 15 residues. Germline assignment: CDR1 KGHSH and CDR2 LQKENI. V was clipped by 4 bases and J by 1 base; unmatched bases: 6. This clonotype was seen more than once but under ten times. Attachment of unique molecular identifiers to individual cDNA molecules was performed. One entry per CDR3 protein, called by TCRdb with MiXCR from the 5' RACE reads. The sample has around 80,000 distinct CDR3 sequences; about an eighth are singletons. The material sequenced was whole blood. This sequence was found in an adult who was a healthcare worker with PCR-confirmed SARS-CoV-2 infection or an uninfected control (not recorded which). The chain couples TRBV18 to TRBJ1-1; 7 bases match TRBD1. The CDR3 bases are TGTGCCAGCTCACTGGGGGACAGTACGAACACTGAAGCTTTCTTT. The encoded protein is CASSLGDSTNTEAFF.